The clone carrying this T cell receptor (beta chain) has just one count. Its antigen remains unknown. This sample was taken from a study of shared clonotypes between healthy human individuals. About the research overall: Donors had three CD4 naive, three CD4 memory, two CD8 naive and one CD8 memory plate apiece.

Overall study findings and caveats: Richness estimates generally favored naive over memory subsets. Non-shared clonotypes had lower generation probabilities than clonotypes shared by all four sorted-subset donors.

An assay was performed, and its level was deep. The method was immunoSEQ multiplex PCR; TCRdb's version includes in-frame clones alone and lacks a portion of them. The sample lists more than 2,000,000 clones, more than 90% occurring once. Germline CDR1 reads SGHTA; CDR2 reads FQGNSA. CDR3 size: 16 residues. Trimming cost V 1 base and J 8 bases; bases outside gene matches: 8. The sample was naive CD4+ T cells sorted from blood. The subset was: CD45RA+ positively selected. The chain links TRBV7-2 to TRBJ2-1, with 10 bases matching TRBD2. The sequence was obtained from a man aged 18 to 29 in good health. CDR3 bases: TGTGCCAGCAGCTTAGATGGGGCTAGCGGGAGCCATGAGCAGTTCTTC. Encoded protein: CASSLDGASGSHEQFF.